The T cell receptor (beta chain) under discussion was sequenced for a study of cytomegalovirus exposure and HLA in healthy donors. Study-wide background: Of the donors genotyped, about 390 in all, 81% fell in the Caucasian-associated ancestry cluster.

Each donor was nominally healthy when sampled (though unrecorded immune exposures were likely). This PCR relied on a set of 60 Vbeta primers and 13 Jbeta primers. Original processing notes: Unique TCR beta chains numbered 80 million to 95 million in a later analysis, with around 10 million shared. Assay: immunoSEQ multiplex PCR; the TCRdb copy retains only in-frame clones and omits some. The DNA was the basis for D and trimming; V, J and clone size are from that table. The sample yields 100,000 or so clones, 70% to 85% seen once. The V gene end was trimmed by 4 bases and the J gene end by 0 bases; junction bases not matched to a gene: 10. CDR1 is SGHDT and CDR2 is YYEEEE in the germline V gene. The CDR3 contains 17 residues.

The sample consisted of PBMCs. The receptor's source is a young man in good health and CMV-seronegative. The chain couples TRBV5-6 to TRBJ2-3; 8 bases fit TRBD2. CDR3 protein: CASSPAGGGTSTDTQYF. The CDR3 coding sequence is TGTGCCAGCAGCCCGGCGGGGGGCGGGACTAGCACAGATACGCAGTATTTT.